What follows are 25 T cell receptor beta chains derived from one specimen sequenced in a study of T cells in Graves' hyperthyroidism and ophthalmopathy. Amplification of TCR beta CDR3 regions used RNA as the template. HTBI primers drove first-round RT-PCR of the TCR CDR3. Using its own MiXCR run on the multiplex PCR reads, TCRdb lists one record per CDR3 protein. The data hold roughly 740,000 distinct CDR3 sequences, with about 17% observed a single time. Sequencing input: blood. These receptors all come from a man between 18 and 35 years old with Graves' hyperthyroidism.

In this sample, this clonotype turned up many times. The chain is built from TRBV13 and TRBJ2-7; no definite D call. The germline V and J ends were trimmed by 6 bases and 6 bases, with 12 bases remaining between them. Germline V gives CDR1 PRHDT, CDR2 FYEKMQ (reference sequence). CDR3 length: 12 residues. The CDR3 loop is CASRSSSREQYF. The CDR3 DNA reads as TGTGCCAGCAGATCCTCTAGTCGCGAGCAGTACTTC.

Comments on this clonotype: A read error may be the cause here, since a much bigger clone is one base away. The chain employs TRBV10-3 and TRBJ2-5, with no clear D. Trimming cost V 8 bases and J 7 bases, with 11 bases left between them. CDR1 and CDR2 (germline): ENHRY, SYGVKD. CDR3 length: 11 amino acids. CDR3 bases: TGTGCCATCGGGGTAGAAGGGACCCAGTACTTC. Translating gives CAIGVEGTQYF.

In its sample, this clonotype was seen a few times. The CDR3: CASRFGHGGRYEQYF. CDR3 sequence (DNA): TGTGCCAGTAGGTTCGGCCATGGGGGCCGCTACGAGCAGTACTTC. The chain combines TRBV19 with TRBJ2-7; a weak D match, TRBD1 (6 bases). Trimming shortened V by 6 bases and J by 3 bases, and 18 bases separated the two germline ends. Germline assignment: CDR1 LNHDA and CDR2 SQIVND (reference sequence). The CDR3 has 15 amino acids.

This clonotype occurred many times. The gene calls are TRBV30 and TRBJ1-2; the D is unclear. The germline V and J ends were trimmed by 5 bases and 8 bases, with 12 bases remaining between them. The germline CDR1 and CDR2 sequences are GTSNPN and SVGIG (reference sequence). The CDR3 extends over 11 amino acids. The CDR3 sequence: CAWDRLGGYTF. The DNA for the CDR3 is TGTGCCTGGGACCGCCTCGGGGGCTACACCTTC.

This clonotype came up many times. The genes are TRBV6-1 and TRBJ2-1; D remains unclear. Germline values: CDR1 MNHNS, CDR2 SASEGT. Trimming took 5 bases from V and 4 from J, leaving 9 bases between them. CDR3 length: 13 amino acids. For the CDR3, the DNA is TGTGCCAGCAGTTCGGACGGATACAATGAGCAGTTCTTC. Protein product: CASSSDGYNEQFF.

Ten or more counts support this clonotype. V is TRBV5-8 and J is TRBJ2-1; D assignment may be TRBD1 or TRBD2 (5 bases each). The germline V and J ends were trimmed by 2 bases and 6 bases, with 15 bases remaining between them. Germline CDR1 is SGHTS and CDR2 is YDEGEE. The CDR3 spans 15 residues. The CDR3: CASSFLGSGGNEQFF. DNA for the CDR3: TGTGCCAGCAGCTTCCTAGGGAGTGGGGGCAATGAGCAGTTCTTC.

The chain combines TRBV28 with TRBJ1-4; D is undetermined. The CDR3 spans 13 residues. The V end was cut by 2 bases, the J end by 5 bases, with 6 bases between. From germline, CDR1 is MDHEN and CDR2 SYDVKM. CDR3 loop: CASSLPTNEKLFF. In DNA form, the CDR3 reads TGTGCCAGCAGTTTACCTACAAATGAAAAACTGTTTTTT.

The CDR3 DNA follows: TGTGCCAGCAGCGCCTCGGACAGGGGGCAGGACACTGAAGCTTTCTTT. Translated, it gives CASSASDRGQDTEAFF. This chain links TRBV9 with TRBJ1-1; 11 bases agree with TRBD1. Per the germline V gene, CDR1 is SGDLS and CDR2 is YYNGEE. The V gene end was trimmed by 3 bases and the J gene end by 3 bases; junction bases not matched to a gene: 7. The CDR3 sequence is 16 residues long.

This clonotype was detected many times. This sequence joins TRBV18 and TRBJ1-3; unclear D gene. The CDR3 sequence is 16 residues long. CDR1 is KGHSH, CDR2 LQKENI, per germline. Trimming pared 3 bases from V and 4 bases from J, leaving 16 bases between. The CDR3 region has the DNA TGTGCCAGCTCACCTCGTCGGGTATCAGACGGAAACACCATATATTTT. It encodes CASSPRRVSDGNTIYF. Full variable domain (missing parts from reference TRBV18 and TRBJ1-3): NAGVMQNPRHLVRRRGQEARLRCSPMKGHSHVYWYRQLPEEGLKFMVYLQKENIIDESGMPKERFSAEFPKEGPSILRIQQVVRGDSAAYFCASSPRRVSDGNTIYFGEGSWLTVV.

This clonotype was counted many times. The rearrangement joins TRBV28 to TRBJ2-3; unclear D gene. V dropped 10 bases and J dropped 2 bases, with 13 bases sitting between them. The germline V gene encodes CDR1 MDHEN and CDR2 SYDVKM. The CDR3 loop spans 13 amino acids. CDR3 bases: TGTGCCATCAAGCCTTCCTTCACAGATACGCAGTATTTT. Amino acids: CAIKPSFTDTQYF.

The chain recombines TRBV6-2 or TRBV6-3 with TRBJ2-2; D call uncertain. This CDR3 contains 15 residues. Looked up from germline, CDR1 is MNHEY and CDR2 is SVGEGT. V shed 0 bases and J shed 6 bases, with 11 bases lying between them. As DNA, the CDR3 is TGTGCCAGCAGTTACTCGAAGCGTTCGGCCGGGGAGCTGTTTTTT. It codes for CASSYSKRSAGELFF.

V gene TRBV12-3 or TRBV12-4 combines with J gene TRBJ2-7; tentatively, D is TRBD2 (6 bases). V gave up 6 bases and J gave up 2 bases, with 11 bases separating them. This CDR3 contains 13 residues. The CDR3: CASSQSGAYEQYF. DNA of the CDR3: TGTGCCAGCAGCCAATCGGGAGCCTACGAGCAGTACTTC.

The rearrangement uses TRBV28 and TRBJ2-2, with 9 positions matching TRBD1. Germline loops: CDR1 MDHEN, CDR2 SYDVKM. This CDR3 has 16 residues. The J segment lost 3 bases and the V segment lost 2 bases, leaving 4 bases of the junction unmatched. CDR3 in amino acids: CASSLEGQGYTGELFF. DNA for the CDR3: TGTGCCAGCAGTTTAGAGGGACAGGGCTACACCGGGGAGCTGTTTTTT. Variable domain in full (rest from reference TRBV28 and TRBJ2-2): DVKVTQSSRYLVKRTGEKVFLECVQDMDHENMFWYRQDPGLGLRLIYFSYDVKMKEKGDIPEGYSVSREKKERFSLILESASTNQTSMYLCASSLEGQGYTGELFFGEGSRLTVL.

In this sample, this clonotype turned up many times. The CDR3 sequence is CASSPGTIEQYF. For the CDR3, the DNA is TGTGCCAGCTCACCTGGGACCATCGAGCAGTACTTC. The chain uses TRBV18 and TRBJ2-7; D tentatively reads TRBD1 or TRBD2 (5 bases each). The CDR3 has 12 residues. CDR1 and CDR2 (germline): KGHSH, LQKENI. Trimming removed 3 bases from V and 6 bases from J, with 9 bases in between.

Worth noting for this clonotype: This may be a read error: a much more frequent sequence differs by one nucleotide. The chain combines TRBV2 with TRBJ2-1; the D is unclear. The germline CDR1 and CDR2 sequences are SNHLY and FYNNEI. The CDR3 is 14 amino acids. DNA of the CDR3: TGTGCCTCCAGGCTGCGGATCGCATACAATGGGCAGTTCTTC. This translates into CASRLRIAYNGQFF.

Comments on this clonotype: The junction shows a germline mismatch at one end, possibly a read error. The CDR3 region has the DNA TGTGCCAGCAGTTACGATGTATTCACAAATACGCAGTATTTT. This encodes CASSYDVFTNTQYF. This chain uses TRBV6-5 with TRBJ2-3; D is uncertain. The germline V gene encodes CDR1 MNHEY and CDR2 SVGAGI. This CDR3 is 14 amino acids long.

Worth noting for this clonotype: This may come from a read error, since a much larger clone is one base off. The genes are TRBV3-1 and TRBJ1-5; D call uncertain. The CDR3 extends over 12 amino acids. From germline, CDR1 is LGHDT and CDR2 YNNKEL (reference sequence). The CDR3 loop reads CASGQVPGPQHF. The CDR3 DNA reads TGTGCCAGCGGCCAAGTCCCCGGGCCCCAGCATTTT.

This rearrangement joins TRBV28 to TRBJ2-1; D may be TRBD2 (6 bases). CDR3 length: 14 amino acids. The germline V gene encodes CDR1 MDHEN and CDR2 SYDVKM. V lost 5 bases, J lost 7 bases, and 15 bases lay in between. CDR3 sequence (DNA): TGTGCCAGCAGTCCCGGGGGTCCCGGAAATGAGCAGTTCTTC. The encoded protein is CASSPGGPGNEQFF.

At least ten counts were recorded for this clonotype. DNA of the CDR3: TGTGCCAGCTACAGGGATACCTACGAGCAGTACTTC. Translation: CASYRDTYEQYF. This chain uses TRBV28 with TRBJ2-7, with a possible D match to TRBD1 (6 bases). The CDR3 runs to 12 residues. Looked up from germline, CDR1 is MDHEN and CDR2 is SYDVKM. V dropped 8 bases and J dropped 2 bases, with 10 bases sitting between them.

The J gene is TRBJ2-1, the V gene TRBV5-5; 8 bases map to TRBD2. CDR3 length equals 15 residues. Germline values: CDR1 SGHKS, CDR2 YYEKEE (reference sequence). V shed 3 bases, J shed 5 bases, and the junction held 7 bases outside the gene matches. The CDR3: CASSSKGLENNEQFF. The CDR3, as DNA: TGTGCCAGCAGCTCTAAGGGACTAGAAAACAATGAGCAGTTCTTC.

This clonotype has only a few counts. The chain joins TRBV5-6 to TRBJ2-3; tentatively, D is TRBD1 or TRBD2 (5 bases each). With 4 bases removed from V and 2 bases from J, the gap between germline ends came to 11 bases. The CDR3 spans 14 residues. Germline loops: CDR1 SGHDT, CDR2 YYEEEE. The CDR3 DNA reads as TGTGCCAGCAGCCCGGGGCGAAACACAGATACGCAGTATTTT. Encoded protein: CASSPGRNTDTQYF.

The sample holds a few counts of this clonotype. The chain links TRBV3-1 to TRBJ2-2, with 11 bases that match TRBD2. Germline CDR1 reads LGHDT; CDR2 reads YNNKEL (reference sequence). This CDR3 region has 14 residues. The V gene end was trimmed by 8 bases and the J gene end by 7 bases; junction bases not matched to a gene: 6. CDR3 DNA sequence: TGTGCCAGCGTAGCGGGAGGGCCGGTCGGGGAGCTGTTTTTT. Its translation is CASVAGGPVGELFF. Filled out from reference TRBV3-1 and TRBJ2-2, the complete variable domain reads DTAVSQTPKYLVTQMGNDKSIKCEQNLGHDTMYWYKQDSKKFLKIMFSYNNKELIINETVPNRFSPKSPDKAHLNLHINSLELGDSAVYFCASVAGGPVGELFFGEGSRLTVL.

As to this clonotype: Relative to the germline gene, one junction end is altered; a read error may explain this. This chain joins TRBV9 and TRBJ2-3; 9 bases match TRBD2. CDR3 length: 16 amino acids. Germline assignment: CDR1 SGDLS and CDR2 YYNGEE. In DNA, the CDR3 is TGTGCCAGCAGCGTAGAGAGTAGCGGGAGCACAGATACGCGGTATTTT. Encoded protein: CASSVESSGSTDTRYF.

This clonotype was seen only a few times. The genes are TRBV7-2 and TRBJ1-1, with D hard to call. CDR1 is SGHTA, CDR2 FQGNSA, per germline. This CDR3 spans 13 amino acids. Trimming pared 5 bases from V and 3 bases from J, leaving 10 bases between. The CDR3 DNA reads TGTGCCAGCAGCCCGCCGGTGGACACTGAAGCTTTCTTT. Protein sequence: CASSPPVDTEAFF.

This clonotype turned up a few times. This chain joins TRBV5-6 and TRBJ1-5, with 9 positions matching TRBD1. This CDR3 is built from 14 residues. Trimming took 5 bases from V and 7 from J; bases not matched to a gene: 7. Germline V gene data show CDR1 as SGHDT and CDR2 as YYEEEE. The CDR3 nucleotides are TGTGCCAGCAGATTACAGGGGGCCGAGCAGCCCCAGCATTTT. This encodes CASRLQGAEQPQHF.